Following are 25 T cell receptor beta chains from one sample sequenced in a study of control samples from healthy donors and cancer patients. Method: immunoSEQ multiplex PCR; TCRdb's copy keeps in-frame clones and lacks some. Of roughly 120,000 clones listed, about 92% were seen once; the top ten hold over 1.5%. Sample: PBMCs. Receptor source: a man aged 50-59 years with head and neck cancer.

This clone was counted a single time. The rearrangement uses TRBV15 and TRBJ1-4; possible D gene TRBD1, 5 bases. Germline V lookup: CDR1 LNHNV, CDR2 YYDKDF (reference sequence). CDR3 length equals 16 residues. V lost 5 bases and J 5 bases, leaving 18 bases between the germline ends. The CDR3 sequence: CATSGRPGTENEKLFF. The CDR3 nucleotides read TGTGCCACCAGCGGACGACCCGGGACGGAAAATGAAAAACTGTTTTTT.

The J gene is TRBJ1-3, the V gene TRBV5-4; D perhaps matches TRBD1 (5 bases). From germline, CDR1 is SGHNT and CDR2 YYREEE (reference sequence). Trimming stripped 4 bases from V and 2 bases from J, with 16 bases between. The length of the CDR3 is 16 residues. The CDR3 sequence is CASSPRGGFTGNTIYF. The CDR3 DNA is TGTGCCAGCAGCCCCCGTGGGGGATTCACTGGAAACACCATATATTTT.

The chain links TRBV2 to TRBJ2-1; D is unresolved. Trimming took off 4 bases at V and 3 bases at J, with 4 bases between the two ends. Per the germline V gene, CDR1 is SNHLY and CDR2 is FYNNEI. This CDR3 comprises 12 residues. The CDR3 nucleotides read TGTGCCAGCAGTGTGGGCTACAATGAGCAGTTCTTC. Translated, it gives CASSVGYNEQFF.

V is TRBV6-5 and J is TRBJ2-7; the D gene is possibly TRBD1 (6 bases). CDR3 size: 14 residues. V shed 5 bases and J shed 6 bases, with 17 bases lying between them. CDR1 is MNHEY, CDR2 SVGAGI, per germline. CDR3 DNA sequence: TGTGCCAGCAGTCCCCCACAACAGGGTAGCGAGCAGTACTTC. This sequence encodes CASSPPQQGSEQYF.

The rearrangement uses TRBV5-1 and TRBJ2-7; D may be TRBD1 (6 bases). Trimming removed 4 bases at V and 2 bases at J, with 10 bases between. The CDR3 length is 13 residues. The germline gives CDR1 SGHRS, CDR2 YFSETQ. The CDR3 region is CASSKRTAYEQYF. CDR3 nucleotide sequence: TGCGCCAGCAGCAAAAGGACAGCCTACGAGCAGTACTTC.

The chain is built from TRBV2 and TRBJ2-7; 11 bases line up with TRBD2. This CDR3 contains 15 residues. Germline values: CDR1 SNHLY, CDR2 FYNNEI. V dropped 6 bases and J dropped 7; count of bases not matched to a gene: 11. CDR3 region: CASRRASGGMREQYF. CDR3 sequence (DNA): TGTGCCAGCAGGAGGGCTAGCGGGGGGATGAGGGAGCAGTACTTC.

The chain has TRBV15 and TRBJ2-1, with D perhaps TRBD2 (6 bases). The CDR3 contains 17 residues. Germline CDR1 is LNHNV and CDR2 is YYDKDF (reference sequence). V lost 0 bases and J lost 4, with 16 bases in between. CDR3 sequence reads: CATSRDLSGSLYNEQFF. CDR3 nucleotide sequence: TGTGCCACCAGCAGAGATTTGAGCGGGTCCTTGTACAATGAGCAGTTCTTC.

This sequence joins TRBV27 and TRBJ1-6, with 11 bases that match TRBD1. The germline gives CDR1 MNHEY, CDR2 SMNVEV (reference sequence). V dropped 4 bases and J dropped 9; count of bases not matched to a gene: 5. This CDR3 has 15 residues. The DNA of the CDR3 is TGTGCCAGCAGTTCCGGGGACAGGGGGTTTTCACCCCTCCACTTT. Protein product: CASSSGDRGFSPLHF.

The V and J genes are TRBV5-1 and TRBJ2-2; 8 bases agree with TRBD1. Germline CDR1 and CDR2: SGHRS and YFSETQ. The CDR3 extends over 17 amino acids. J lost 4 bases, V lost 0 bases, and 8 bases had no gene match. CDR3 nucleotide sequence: TGCGCCAGCAGCTTGGAAGGGACAGGAGGCCGCACCGGGGAGCTGTTTTTT. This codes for CASSLEGTGGRTGELFF. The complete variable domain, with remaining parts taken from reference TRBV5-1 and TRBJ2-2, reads KAGVTQTPRYLIKTRGQQVTLSCSPISGHRSVSWYQQTPGQGLQFLFEYFSETQRNKGNFPGRFSGRQFSNSRSEMNVSTLELGDSALYLCASSLEGTGGRTGELFFGEGSRLTVL.

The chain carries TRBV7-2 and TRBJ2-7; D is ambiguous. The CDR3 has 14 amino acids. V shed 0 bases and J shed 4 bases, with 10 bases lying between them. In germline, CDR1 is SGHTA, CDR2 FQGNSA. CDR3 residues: CASSLAPGPYEQYF. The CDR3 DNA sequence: TGTGCCAGCAGCTTAGCCCCGGGTCCTTACGAGCAGTACTTC. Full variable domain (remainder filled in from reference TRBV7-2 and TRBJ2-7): GAGVSQSPSNKVTEKGKDVELRCDPISGHTALYWYRQSLGQGLEFLIYFQGNSAPDKSGLPSDRFSAERTGGSVSTLTIQRTQQEDSAVYLCASSLAPGPYEQYFGPGTRLTVT.

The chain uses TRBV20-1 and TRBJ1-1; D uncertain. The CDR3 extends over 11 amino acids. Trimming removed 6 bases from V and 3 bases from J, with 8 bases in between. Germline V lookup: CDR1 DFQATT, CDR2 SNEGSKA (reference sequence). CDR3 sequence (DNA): TGCAGTGCCCCACTTCACACTGAAGCTTTCTTT. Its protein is CSAPLHTEAFF.

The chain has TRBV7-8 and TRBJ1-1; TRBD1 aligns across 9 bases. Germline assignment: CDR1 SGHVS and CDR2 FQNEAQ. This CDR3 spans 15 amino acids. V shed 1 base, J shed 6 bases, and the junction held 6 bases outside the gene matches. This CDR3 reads CASSLGDRTGAEAFF. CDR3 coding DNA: TGTGCCAGCAGCTTAGGGGACAGGACAGGGGCTGAAGCTTTCTTT.

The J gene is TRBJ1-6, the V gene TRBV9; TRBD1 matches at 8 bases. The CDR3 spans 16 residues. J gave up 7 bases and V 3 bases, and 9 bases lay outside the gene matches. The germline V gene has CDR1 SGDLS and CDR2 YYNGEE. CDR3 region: CASSEQGVLYNSPLHF. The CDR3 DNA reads TGTGCCAGCAGCGAACAGGGGGTCCTCTACAATTCACCCCTCCACTTT. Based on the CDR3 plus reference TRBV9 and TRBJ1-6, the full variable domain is DSGVTQTPKHLITATGQRVTLRCSPRSGDLSVYWYQQSLDQGLQFLIQYYNGEERAKGNILERFSAQQFPDLHSELNLSSLELGDSALYFCASSEQGVLYNSPLHFGNGTRLTVT.

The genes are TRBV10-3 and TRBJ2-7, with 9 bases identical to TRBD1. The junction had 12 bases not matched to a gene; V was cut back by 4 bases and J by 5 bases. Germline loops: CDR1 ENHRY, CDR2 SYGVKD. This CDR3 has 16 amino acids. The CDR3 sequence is CAISASWDRASHEQYF. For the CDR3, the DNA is TGTGCCATCAGTGCGAGCTGGGACAGGGCCTCACACGAGCAGTACTTC.

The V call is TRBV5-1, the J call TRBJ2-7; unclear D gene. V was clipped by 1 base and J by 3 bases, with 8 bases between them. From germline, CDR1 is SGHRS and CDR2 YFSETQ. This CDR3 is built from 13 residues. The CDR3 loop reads CASSLTGNYEQYF. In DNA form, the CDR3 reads TGCGCCAGCAGCTTGACCGGAAACTACGAGCAGTACTTC.

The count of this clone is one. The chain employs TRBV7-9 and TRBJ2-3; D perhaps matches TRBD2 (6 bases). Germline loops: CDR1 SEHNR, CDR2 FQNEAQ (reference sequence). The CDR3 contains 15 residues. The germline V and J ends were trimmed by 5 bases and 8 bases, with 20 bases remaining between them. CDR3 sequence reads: CASSPKGSGSGTQYF. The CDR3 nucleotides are TGTGCCAGCAGCCCGAAGGGTAGCGGTTCAGGTACGCAGTATTTT. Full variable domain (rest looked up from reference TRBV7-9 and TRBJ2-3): DTGVSQNPRHKITKRGQNVTFRCDPISEHNRLYWYRQTLGQGPEFLTYFQNEAQLEKSRLLSDRFSAERPKGSFSTLEIQRTEQGDSAMYLCASSPKGSGSGTQYFGPGTRLTVL.

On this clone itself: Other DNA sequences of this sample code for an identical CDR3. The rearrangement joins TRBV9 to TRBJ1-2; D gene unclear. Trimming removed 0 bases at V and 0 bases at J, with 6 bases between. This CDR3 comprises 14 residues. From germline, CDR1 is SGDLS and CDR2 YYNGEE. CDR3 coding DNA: TGTGCCAGCAGCGTAGCTGGTTCTAACTATGGCTACACCTTC. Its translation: CASSVAGSNYGYTF.

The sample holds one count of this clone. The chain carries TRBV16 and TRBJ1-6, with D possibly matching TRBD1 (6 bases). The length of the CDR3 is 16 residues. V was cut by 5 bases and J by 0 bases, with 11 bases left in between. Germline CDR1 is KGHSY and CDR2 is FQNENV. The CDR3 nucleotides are TGTGCCAGCAGCGGACAGCCTCTCTCCTATAATTCACCCCTCCACTTT. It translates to CASSGQPLSYNSPLHF.

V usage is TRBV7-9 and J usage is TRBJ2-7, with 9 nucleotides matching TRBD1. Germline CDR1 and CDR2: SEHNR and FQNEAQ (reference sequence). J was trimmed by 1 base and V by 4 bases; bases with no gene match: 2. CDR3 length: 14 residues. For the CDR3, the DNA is TGTGCCAGCAGCTCCGGGACAGGGTCCTACGAGCAGTACTTC. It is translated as CASSSGTGSYEQYF.

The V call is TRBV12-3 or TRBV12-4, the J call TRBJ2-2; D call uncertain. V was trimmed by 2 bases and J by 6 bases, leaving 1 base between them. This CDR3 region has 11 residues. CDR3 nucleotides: TGTGCCAGCAGTTTATCCGGGGAGCTGTTTTTT. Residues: CASSLSGELFF.

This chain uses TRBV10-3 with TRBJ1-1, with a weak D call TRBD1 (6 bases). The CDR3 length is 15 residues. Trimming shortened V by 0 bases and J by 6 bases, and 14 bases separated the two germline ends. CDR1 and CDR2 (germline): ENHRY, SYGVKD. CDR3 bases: TGTGCCATCAGTGAGTCGGCAGGGGCAGGGGCTGAAGCTTTCTTT. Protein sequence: CAISESAGAGAEAFF.

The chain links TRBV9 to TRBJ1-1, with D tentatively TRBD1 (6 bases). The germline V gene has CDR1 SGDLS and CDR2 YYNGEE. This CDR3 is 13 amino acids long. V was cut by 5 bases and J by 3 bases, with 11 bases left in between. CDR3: CASRGGGDTEAFF. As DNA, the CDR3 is TGTGCCAGCAGAGGGGGAGGGGACACTGAAGCTTTCTTT.

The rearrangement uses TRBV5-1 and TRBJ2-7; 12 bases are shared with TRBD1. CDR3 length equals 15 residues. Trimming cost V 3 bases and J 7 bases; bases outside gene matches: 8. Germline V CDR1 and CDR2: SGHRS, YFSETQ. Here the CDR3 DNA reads TGCGCCAGCAGCTCCTCCGGGACAGGGGGCTGGGAGCAGTACTTC. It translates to CASSSSGTGGWEQYF.

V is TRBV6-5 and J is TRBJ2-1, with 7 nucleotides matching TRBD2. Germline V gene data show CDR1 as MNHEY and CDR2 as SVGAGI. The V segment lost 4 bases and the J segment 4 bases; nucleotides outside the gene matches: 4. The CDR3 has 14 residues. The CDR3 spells CASSWAGDYNEQFF. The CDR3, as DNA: TGTGCCAGCAGTTGGGCGGGGGATTACAATGAGCAGTTCTTC.

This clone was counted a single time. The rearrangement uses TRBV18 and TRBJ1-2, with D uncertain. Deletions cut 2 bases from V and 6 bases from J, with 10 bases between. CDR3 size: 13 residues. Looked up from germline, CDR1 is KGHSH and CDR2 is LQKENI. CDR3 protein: CASSPAGLNGYTF. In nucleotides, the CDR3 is TGTGCCAGCTCACCAGCGGGGTTAAATGGCTACACCTTC.